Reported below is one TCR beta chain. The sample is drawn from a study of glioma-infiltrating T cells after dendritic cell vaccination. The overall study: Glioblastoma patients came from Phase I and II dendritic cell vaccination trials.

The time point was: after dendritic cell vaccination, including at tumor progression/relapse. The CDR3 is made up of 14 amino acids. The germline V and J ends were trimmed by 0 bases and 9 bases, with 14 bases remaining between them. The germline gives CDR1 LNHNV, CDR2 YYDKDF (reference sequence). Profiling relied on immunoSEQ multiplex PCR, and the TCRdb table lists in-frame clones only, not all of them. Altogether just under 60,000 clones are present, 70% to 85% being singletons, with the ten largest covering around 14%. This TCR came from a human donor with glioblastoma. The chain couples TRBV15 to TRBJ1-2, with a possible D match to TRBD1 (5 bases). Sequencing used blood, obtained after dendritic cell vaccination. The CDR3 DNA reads TGTGCCACCAGCAGAGATTTAGCAGGGAATAGCTACACCTTC. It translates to CATSRDLAGNSYTF. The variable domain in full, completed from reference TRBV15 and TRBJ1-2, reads DAMVIQNPRYQVTQFGKPVTLSCSQTLNHNVMYWYQQKSSQAPKLLFHYYDKDFNNEADTPDNFQSRRPNTSFCFLDIRSPGLGDTAMYLCATSRDLAGNSYTFGSGTRLTVV.